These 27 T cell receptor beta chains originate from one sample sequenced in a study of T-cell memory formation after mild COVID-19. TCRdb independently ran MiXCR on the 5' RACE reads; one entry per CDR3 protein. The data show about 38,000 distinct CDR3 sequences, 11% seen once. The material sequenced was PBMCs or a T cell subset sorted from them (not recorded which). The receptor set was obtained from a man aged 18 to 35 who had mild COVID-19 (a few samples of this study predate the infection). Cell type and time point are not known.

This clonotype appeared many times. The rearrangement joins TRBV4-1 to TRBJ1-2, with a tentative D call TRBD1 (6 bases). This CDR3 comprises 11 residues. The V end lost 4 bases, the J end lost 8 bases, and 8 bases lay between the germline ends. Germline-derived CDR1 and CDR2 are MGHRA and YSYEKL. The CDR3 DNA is TGCGCCAGCAGCCGAGGGGGGGGCTACACCTTC. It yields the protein CASSRGGGYTF.

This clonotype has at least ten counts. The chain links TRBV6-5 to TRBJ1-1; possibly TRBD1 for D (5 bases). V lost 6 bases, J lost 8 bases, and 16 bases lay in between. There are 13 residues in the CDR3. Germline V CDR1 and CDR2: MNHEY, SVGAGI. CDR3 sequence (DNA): TGTGCCAGCAGCTGGGGTGAACGGGGGGAAGCTTTCTTT. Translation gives CASSWGERGEAFF.

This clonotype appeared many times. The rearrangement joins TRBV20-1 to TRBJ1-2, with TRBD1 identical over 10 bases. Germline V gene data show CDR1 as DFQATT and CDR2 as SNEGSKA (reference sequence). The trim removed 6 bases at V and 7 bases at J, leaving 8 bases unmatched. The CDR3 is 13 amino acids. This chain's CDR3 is CSAEGQGLGGYTF. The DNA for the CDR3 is TGCAGTGCGGAGGGACAGGGGCTAGGTGGCTACACCTTC.

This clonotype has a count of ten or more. The CDR3 reads CASSSPRTSGGGEQYF. DNA for the CDR3: TGTGCCAGCAGCTCCCCGCGGACTAGCGGGGGGGGGGAGCAGTACTTC. V and J are TRBV12-3 or TRBV12-4 and TRBJ2-7; 15 bases are shared with TRBD2. The length of the CDR3 is 16 residues. The V segment lost 6 bases and the J segment 7 bases; nucleotides outside the gene matches: 10.

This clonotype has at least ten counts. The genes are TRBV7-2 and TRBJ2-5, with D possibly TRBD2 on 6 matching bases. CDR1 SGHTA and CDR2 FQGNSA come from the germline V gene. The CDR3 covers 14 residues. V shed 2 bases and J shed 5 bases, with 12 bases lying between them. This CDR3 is CASSLMVAGETQYF. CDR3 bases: TGTGCCAGCAGCTTAATGGTGGCGGGGGAGACCCAGTACTTC.

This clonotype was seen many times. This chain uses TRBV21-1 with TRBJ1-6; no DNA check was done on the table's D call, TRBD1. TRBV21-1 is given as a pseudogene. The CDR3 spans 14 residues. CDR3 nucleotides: TGTGCCAGCAGCAAAGGACAGGGTAATTCACCCCTCCACTTT. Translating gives CASSKGQGNSPLHF.

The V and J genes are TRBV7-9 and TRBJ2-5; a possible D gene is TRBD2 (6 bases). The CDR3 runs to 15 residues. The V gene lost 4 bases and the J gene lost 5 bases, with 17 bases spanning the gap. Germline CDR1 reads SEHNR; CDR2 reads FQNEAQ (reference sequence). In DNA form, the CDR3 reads TGTGCCAGCAGCTGGGCAAGCGGGTCGGGGGAGACCCAGTACTTC. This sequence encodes CASSWASGSGETQYF.

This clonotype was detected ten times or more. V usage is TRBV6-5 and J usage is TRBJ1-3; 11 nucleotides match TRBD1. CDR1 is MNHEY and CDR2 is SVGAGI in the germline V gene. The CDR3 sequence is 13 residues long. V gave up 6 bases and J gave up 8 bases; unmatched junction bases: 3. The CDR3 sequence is CASRRDRGDTIYF. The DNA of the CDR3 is TGTGCCAGCAGGCGGGACAGGGGGGACACCATATATTTT.

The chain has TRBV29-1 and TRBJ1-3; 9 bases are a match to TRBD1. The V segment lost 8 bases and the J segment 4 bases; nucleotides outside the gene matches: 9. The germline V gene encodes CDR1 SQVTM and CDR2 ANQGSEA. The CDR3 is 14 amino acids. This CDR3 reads CSIIQGAGGNTIYF. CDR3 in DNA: TGCAGCATTATACAGGGGGCAGGGGGAAACACCATATATTTT.

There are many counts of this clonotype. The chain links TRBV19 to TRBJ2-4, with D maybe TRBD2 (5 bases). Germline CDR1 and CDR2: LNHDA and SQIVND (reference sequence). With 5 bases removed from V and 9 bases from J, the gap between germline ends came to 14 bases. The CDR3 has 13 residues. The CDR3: CASSGSGSGIQYF. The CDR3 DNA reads TGTGCCAGTAGTGGCTCGGGGAGTGGCATTCAGTACTTC.

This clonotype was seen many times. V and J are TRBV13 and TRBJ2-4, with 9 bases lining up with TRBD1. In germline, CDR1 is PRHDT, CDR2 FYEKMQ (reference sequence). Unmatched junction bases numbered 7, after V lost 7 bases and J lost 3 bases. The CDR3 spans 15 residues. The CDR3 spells CASTPSDRGKNIQYF. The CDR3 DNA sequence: TGTGCCAGCACCCCCTCGGACAGGGGCAAAAACATTCAGTACTTC.

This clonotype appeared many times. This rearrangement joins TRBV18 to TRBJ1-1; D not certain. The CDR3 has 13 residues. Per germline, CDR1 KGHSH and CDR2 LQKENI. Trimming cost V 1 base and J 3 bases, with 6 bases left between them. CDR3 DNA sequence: TGTGCCAGCTCACCACAGGGAGACACTGAAGCTTTCTTT. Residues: CASSPQGDTEAFF.

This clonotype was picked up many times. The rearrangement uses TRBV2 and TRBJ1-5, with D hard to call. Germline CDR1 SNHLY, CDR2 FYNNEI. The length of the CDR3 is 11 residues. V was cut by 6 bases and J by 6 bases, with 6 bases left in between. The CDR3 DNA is TGTGCCAGCAGATTGATTCAGCCCCAGCATTTT. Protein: CASRLIQPQHF.

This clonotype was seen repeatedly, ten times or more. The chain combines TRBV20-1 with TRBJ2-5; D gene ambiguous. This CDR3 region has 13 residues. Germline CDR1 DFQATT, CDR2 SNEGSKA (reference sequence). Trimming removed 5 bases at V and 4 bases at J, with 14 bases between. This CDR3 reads CSALPETAETQYF. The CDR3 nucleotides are TGCAGTGCTCTTCCGGAGACCGCAGAGACCCAGTACTTC.

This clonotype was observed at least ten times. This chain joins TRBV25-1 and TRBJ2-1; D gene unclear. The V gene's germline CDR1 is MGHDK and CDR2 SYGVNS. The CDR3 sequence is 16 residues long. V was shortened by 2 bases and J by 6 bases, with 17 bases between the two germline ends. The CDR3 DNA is TGTGCCAGCAGTGAAAATGGTTGGGTGTCGGGCAATGAGCAGTTCTTC. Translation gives CASSENGWVSGNEQFF. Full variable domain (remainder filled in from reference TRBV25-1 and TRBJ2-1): EADIYQTPRYLVIGTGKKITLECSQTMGHDKMYWYQQDPGMELHLIHYSYGVNSTEKGDLSSESTVSRIRTEHFPLTLESARPSHTSQYLCASSENGWVSGNEQFFGPGTRLTVL.

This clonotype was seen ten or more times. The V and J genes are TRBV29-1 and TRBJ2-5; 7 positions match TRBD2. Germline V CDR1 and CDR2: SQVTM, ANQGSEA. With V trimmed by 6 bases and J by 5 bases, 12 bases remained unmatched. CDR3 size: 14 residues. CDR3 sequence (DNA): TGCAGCGTCCATCGGGGGGAGCAGCGTGAGACCCAGTACTTC. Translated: CSVHRGEQRETQYF.

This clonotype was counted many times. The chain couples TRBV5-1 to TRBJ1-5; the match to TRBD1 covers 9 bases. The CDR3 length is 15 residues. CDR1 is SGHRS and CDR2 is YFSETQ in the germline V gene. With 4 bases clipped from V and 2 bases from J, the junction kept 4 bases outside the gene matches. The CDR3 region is CASSATGGGNQPQHF. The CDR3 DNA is TGCGCCAGCAGCGCGACAGGGGGAGGCAATCAGCCCCAGCATTTT.

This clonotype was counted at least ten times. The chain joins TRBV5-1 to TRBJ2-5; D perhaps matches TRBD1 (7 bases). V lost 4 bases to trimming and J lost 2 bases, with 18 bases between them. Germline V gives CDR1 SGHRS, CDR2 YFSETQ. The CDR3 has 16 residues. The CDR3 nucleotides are TGCGCCAGCAGCGGGGGGACAGCGCCCCTACAAGAGACCCAGTACTTC. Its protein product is CASSGGTAPLQETQYF.

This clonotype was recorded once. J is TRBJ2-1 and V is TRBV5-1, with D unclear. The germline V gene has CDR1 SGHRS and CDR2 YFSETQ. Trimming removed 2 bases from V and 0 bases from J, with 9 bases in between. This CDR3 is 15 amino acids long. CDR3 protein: CASSFYPSSYNEQFF. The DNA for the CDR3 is TGCGCCAGCAGCTTTTACCCTAGCTCCTACAATGAGCAGTTCTTC.

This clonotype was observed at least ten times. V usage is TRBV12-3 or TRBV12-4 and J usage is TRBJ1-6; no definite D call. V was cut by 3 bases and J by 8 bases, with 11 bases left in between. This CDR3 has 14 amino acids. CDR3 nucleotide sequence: TGTGCCAGCAGTTTGAGGAATTGGGATTCACCCCTCCACTTT. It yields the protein CASSLRNWDSPLHF.

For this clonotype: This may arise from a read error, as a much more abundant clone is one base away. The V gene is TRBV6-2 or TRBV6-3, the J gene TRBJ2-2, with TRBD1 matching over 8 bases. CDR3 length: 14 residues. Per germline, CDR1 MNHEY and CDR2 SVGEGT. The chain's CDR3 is CASSKGQGVGELIF. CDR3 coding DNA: TGTGCCAGCAGTAAAGGACAGGGCGTCGGGGAGCTGATTTTT.

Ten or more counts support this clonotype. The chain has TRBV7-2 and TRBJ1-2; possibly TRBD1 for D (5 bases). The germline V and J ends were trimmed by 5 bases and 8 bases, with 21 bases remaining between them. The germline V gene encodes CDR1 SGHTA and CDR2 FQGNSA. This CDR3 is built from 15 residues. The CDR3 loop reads CASSLYLLGAGGYTF. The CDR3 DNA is TGTGCCAGCAGCCTATACCTCCTTGGGGCGGGCGGCTACACCTTC.

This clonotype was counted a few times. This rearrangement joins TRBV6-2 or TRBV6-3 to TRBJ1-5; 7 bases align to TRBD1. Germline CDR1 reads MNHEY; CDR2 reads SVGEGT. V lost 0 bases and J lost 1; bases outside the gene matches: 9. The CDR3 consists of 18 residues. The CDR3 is CASSYSSGQGESNQPQHF. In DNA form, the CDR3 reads TGTGCCAGCAGTTACTCGTCGGGGCAGGGGGAAAGCAATCAGCCCCAGCATTTT.

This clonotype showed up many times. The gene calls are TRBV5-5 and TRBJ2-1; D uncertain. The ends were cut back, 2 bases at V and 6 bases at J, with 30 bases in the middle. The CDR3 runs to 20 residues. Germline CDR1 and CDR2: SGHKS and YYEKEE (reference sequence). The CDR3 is CASSFILTVSGPAWVNEQFF. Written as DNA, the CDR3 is TGTGCCAGCAGCTTTATCCTCACGGTATCGGGTCCAGCGTGGGTCAATGAGCAGTTCTTC.

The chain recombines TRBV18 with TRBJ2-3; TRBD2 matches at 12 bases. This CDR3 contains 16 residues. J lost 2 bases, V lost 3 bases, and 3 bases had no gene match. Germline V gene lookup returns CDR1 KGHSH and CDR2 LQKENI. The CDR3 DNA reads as TGTGCCAGCTCACCGACTAGCGGGAGTATCACAGATACGCAGTATTTT. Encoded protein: CASSPTSGSITDTQYF.

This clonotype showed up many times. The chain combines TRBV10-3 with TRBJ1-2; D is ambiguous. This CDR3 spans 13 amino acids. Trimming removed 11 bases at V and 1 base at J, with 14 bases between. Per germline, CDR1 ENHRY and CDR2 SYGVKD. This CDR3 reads CASTGEINYGYTF. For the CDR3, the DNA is TGTGCCTCTACGGGAGAAATTAACTATGGCTACACCTTC.

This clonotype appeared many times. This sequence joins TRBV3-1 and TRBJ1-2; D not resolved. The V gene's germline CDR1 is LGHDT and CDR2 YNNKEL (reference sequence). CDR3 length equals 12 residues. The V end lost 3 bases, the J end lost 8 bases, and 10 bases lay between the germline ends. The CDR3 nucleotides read TGTGCCAGCAGCCACGAGAGTCGGGGCTACACCTTC. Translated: CASSHESRGYTF. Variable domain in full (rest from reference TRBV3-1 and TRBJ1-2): DTAVSQTPKYLVTQMGNDKSIKCEQNLGHDTMYWYKQDSKKFLKIMFSYNNKELIINETVPNRFSPKSPDKAHLNLHINSLELGDSAVYFCASSHESRGYTFGSGTRLTVV.